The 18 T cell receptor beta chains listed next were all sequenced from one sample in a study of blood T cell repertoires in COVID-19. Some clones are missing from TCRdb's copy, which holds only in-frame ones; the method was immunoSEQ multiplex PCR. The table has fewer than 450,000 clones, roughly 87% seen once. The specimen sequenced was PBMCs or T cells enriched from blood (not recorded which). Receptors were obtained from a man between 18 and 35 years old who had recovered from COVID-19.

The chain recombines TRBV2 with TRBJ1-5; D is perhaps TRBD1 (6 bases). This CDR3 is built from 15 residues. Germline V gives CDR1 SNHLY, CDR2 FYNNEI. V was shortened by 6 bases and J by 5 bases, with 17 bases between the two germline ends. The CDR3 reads CASSPARQEYQPQHF. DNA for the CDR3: TGTGCCAGCAGCCCAGCGAGACAGGAGTATCAGCCCCAGCATTTT. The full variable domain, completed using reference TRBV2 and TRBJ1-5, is EPEVTQTPSHQVTQMGQEVILRCVPISNHLYFYWYRQILGQKVEFLVSFYNNEISEKSEIFDDQFSVERPDGSNFTLKIRSTKLEDSAMYFCASSPARQEYQPQHFGDGTRLSIL.

CDR3 amino acids: CASSDVFPEDEKLFF. CDR3 bases: TGTGCCAGCAGTGACGTCTTTCCAGAGGATGAAAAACTGTTTTTT. The chain carries TRBV6-1 and TRBJ1-4, with D unclear. The CDR3 is 15 residues long. Per germline, CDR1 MNHNS and CDR2 SASEGT. V lost 3 bases and J lost 6, with 14 bases in between.

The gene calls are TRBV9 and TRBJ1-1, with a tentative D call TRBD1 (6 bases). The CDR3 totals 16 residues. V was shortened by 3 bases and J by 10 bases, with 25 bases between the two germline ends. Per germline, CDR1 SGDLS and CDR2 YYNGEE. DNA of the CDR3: TGTGCCAGCAGCGAAAATGGGGGGGCGAATGCCGAGGGAGCTTTCTTT. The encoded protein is CASSENGGANAEGAFF.

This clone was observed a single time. The CDR3 nucleotides are TGCGCCAGCAGCTCCCAGGGAATTGAAGCTTTCTTT. This codes for CASSSQGIEAFF. The chain has TRBV5-1 and TRBJ1-1; perhaps TRBD1 as D (5 bases). Trimming removed 3 bases from V and 7 bases from J, with 10 bases in between. CDR3 length equals 12 residues. The V gene's germline CDR1 is SGHRS and CDR2 YFSETQ.

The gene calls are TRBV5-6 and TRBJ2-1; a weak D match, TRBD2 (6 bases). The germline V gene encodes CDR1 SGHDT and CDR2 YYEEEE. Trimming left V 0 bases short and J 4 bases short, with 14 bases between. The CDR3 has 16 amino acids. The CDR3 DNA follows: TGTGCCAGCAGCTTGGTGGCGACTAGTTGGTACAATGAGCAGTTCTTC. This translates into CASSLVATSWYNEQFF.

The CDR3 DNA reads TGTGCCAGCAGCCTTGCGGGGGGTCCGAACTATGGCTACACCTTC. Translating gives CASSLAGGPNYGYTF. The V and J genes are TRBV3-1 (or the pseudogene TRBV3-2) and TRBJ1-2, with a tentative D call TRBD1 (5 bases). Per germline, CDR1 LGHDT and CDR2 YNNKEL (reference sequence). V dropped 4 bases and J dropped 2 bases, with 14 bases sitting between them. The CDR3 spans 15 residues.

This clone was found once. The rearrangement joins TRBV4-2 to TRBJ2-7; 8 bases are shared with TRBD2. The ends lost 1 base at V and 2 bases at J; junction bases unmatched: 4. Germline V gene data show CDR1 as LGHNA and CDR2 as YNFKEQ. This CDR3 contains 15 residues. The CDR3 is CASSQVTSGTYEQYF. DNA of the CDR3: TGTGCCAGCAGCCAAGTCACTAGCGGCACCTACGAGCAGTACTTC.

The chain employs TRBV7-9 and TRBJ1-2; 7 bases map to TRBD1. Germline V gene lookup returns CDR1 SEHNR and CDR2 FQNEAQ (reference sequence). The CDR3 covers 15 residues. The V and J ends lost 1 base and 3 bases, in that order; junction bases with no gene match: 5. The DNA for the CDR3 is TGTGCCAGCAGCTTAGAAGCAGGGGGATACTATGGCTACACCTTC. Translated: CASSLEAGGYYGYTF. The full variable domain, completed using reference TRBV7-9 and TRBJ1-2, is DTGVSQNPRHKITKRGQNVTFRCDPISEHNRLYWYRQTLGQGPEFLTYFQNEAQLEKSRLLSDRFSAERPKGSFSTLEIQRTEQGDSAMYLCASSLEAGGYYGYTFGSGTRLTVV.

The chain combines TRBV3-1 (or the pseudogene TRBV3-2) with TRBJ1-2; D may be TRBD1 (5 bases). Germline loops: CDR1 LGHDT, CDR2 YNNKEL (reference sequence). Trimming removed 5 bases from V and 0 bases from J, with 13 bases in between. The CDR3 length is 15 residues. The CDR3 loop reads CASSSKGIANYGYTF. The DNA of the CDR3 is TGTGCCAGCAGCTCAAAGGGGATAGCTAACTATGGCTACACCTTC.

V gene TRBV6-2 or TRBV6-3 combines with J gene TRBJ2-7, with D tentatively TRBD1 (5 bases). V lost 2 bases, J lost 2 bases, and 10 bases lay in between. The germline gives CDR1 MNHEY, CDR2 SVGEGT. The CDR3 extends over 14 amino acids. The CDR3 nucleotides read TGTGCCAGCAGTTACGGGGCAGGGCCCTACGAGCAGTACTTC. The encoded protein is CASSYGAGPYEQYF.

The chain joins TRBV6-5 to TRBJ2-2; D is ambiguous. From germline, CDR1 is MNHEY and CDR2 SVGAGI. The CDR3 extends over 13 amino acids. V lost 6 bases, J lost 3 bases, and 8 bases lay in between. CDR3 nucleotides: TGTGCCAGCAGAGTACATGACACCGGGGAGCTGTTTTTT. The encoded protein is CASRVHDTGELFF.

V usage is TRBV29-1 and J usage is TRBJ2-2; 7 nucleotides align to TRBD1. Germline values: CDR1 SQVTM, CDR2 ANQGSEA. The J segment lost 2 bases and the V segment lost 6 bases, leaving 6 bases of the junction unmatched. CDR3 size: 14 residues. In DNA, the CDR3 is TGCAGCGTGACAGGGACAGCTAACACCGGGGAGCTGTTTTTT. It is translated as CSVTGTANTGELFF.

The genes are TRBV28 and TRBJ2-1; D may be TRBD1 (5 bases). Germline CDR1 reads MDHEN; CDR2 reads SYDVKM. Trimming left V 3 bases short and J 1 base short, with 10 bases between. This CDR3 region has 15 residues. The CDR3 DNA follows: TGTGCCAGCAGTTTGGACGGACAATCCTACAATGAGCAGTTCTTC. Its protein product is CASSLDGQSYNEQFF.

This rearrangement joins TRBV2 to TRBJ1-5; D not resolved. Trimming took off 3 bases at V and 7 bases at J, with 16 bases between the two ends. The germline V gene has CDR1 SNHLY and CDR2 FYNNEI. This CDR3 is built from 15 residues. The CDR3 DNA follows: TGTGCCAGCAGTGAGGGTCTGGCGGAGCGCCAGCCCCAGCATTTT. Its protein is CASSEGLAERQPQHF. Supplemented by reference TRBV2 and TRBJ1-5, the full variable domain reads EPEVTQTPSHQVTQMGQEVILRCVPISNHLYFYWYRQILGQKVEFLVSFYNNEISEKSEIFDDQFSVERPDGSNFTLKIRSTKLEDSAMYFCASSEGLAERQPQHFGDGTRLSIL.

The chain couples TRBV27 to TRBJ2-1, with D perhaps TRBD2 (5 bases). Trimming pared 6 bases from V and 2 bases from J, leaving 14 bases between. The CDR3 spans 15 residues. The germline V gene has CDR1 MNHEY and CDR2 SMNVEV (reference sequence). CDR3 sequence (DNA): TGTGCCAGCAGATTTGAGGGCAACCCCTACAATGAGCAGTTCTTC. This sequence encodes CASRFEGNPYNEQFF.

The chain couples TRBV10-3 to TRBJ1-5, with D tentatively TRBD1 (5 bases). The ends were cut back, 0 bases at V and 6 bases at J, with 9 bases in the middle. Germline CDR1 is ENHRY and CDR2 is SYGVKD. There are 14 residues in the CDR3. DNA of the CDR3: TGTGCCATCAGTGAGTCTGCAGGGCCTCAGCCCCAGCATTTT. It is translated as CAISESAGPQPQHF.

CDR3 sequence (DNA): TGTGCCAGCAGCCTTACAGGGGGTCAGCCCCAGCATTTT. Translation gives CASSLTGGQPQHF. V gene TRBV6-4 combines with J gene TRBJ1-5; 8 bases line up with TRBD1. The CDR3 spans 13 residues. CDR1 and CDR2 from the germline V gene are MRHNA and SNTAGT. V gave up 6 bases and J gave up 6 bases; unmatched junction bases: 4.

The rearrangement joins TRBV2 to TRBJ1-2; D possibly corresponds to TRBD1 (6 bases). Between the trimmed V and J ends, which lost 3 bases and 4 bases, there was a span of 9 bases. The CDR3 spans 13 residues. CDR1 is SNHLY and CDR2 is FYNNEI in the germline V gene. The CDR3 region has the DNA TGTGCCAGCAGTGATGGGGGCTTCTATGGCTACACCTTC. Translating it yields CASSDGGFYGYTF. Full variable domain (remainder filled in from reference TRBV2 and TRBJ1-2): EPEVTQTPSHQVTQMGQEVILRCVPISNHLYFYWYRQILGQKVEFLVSFYNNEISEKSEIFDDQFSVERPDGSNFTLKIRSTKLEDSAMYFCASSDGGFYGYTFGSGTRLTVV.